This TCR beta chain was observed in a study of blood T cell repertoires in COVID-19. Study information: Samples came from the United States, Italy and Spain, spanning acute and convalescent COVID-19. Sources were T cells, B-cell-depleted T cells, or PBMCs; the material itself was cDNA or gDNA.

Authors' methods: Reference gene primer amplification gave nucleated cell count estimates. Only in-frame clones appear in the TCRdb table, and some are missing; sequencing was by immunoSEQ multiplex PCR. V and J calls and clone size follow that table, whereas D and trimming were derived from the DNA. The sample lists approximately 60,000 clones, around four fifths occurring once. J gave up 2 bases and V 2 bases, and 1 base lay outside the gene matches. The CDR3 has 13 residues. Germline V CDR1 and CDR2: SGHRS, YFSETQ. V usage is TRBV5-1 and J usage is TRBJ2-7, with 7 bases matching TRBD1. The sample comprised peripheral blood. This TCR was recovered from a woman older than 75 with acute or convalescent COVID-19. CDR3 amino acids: CASSFQGAYEQYF. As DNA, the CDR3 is TGCGCCAGCAGCTTTCAGGGGGCCTACGAGCAGTACTTC.